This entry concerns a single T cell receptor (beta chain). Its antigen remains undetermined. The input lacks base qualities; no much larger clone sits a single base away. The CDR3 regions of human TCRbeta chains were subjected to immunosequencing. The original pipeline was this. Repertoire TCRs were matched against a reference library of SARS-CoV-2-specific TCRs generated with the MIRA antigen-specificity platform. Breadth was defined as the fraction of unique TCRs that were SARS-CoV-2-associated, and depth was defined as the fraction of total T cells that were SARS-CoV-2-associated. Using the MIRA data, each spike-specific TCR was mapped to the spike region that the TCR reacts to and placed in a CD4 or CD8 class. Log10-transformed breadth and depth values were compared by one-way ANOVA with Sidak's multiple comparisons tests. TCRdb holds this immuneACCESS table with in-frame rearrangements only. Some clones are missing; in checked studies, unresolved V genes explain under half, and the rest has no known cause. V, J and clone size reflect that table, while D and trimming were determined from the DNA. The sample table holds approximately 120,000 clones, of which 80% to 90% were seen once. Roughly 5.4% of the sample is in the top ten clones.

The germline V gene encodes CDR1 SGHAT and CDR2 FQNNGV. The V and J ends are trimmed by 3 bases and 3 bases, leaving 15 bases between them. The CDR3 goes from the cysteine to the phenylalanine over 15 residues. The CDR3 DNA has 45 bases and is translated from base 1. The source of the sample is a study of T cell responses to AZD1222 COVID-19 vaccine (dated by TCRdb to about 2021). Some background on the complete study: Because spike-specific TCR depth and breadth did not differ between the two schedules, AZD1222 recipients who got a second dose at roughly 4 weeks were pooled with those who got a second dose at roughly 12 weeks. Trial participants were enrolled by age into 18-55, 56-69 and 70-plus year subgroups, with roughly 160, 29 and 62 TCR-sequenced participants respectively. TCR sequencing was performed for approximately 240 trial participants, of whom around 200 were given two doses of AZD1222 and around 25 were given two doses of MenACWY control vaccine. Here is what the overall study found, with its caveats: Reportedly, close to half of the unique spike-specific TCRs recognized epitopes lying outside the regions that are mutated in the B.1.351 and B.1.1.7 variants. After two AZD1222 doses, spike-specific TCR breadth and depth were significantly higher than at day 0 and than in MenACWY recipients. In the small 56-69-year group, the increase in depth fell short of significance, most likely because of low power. Conclusions about previously exposed vaccinees are limited because only five or six AZD1222 recipients were SARS-CoV-2 seropositive at baseline. Participants were mostly white British and included more females than males, and it was suggested by the authors that clonal diversity may have been underestimated. Because no day 14 peak-response samples were available, the repertoires could be characterized only after the peak T cell response. Vaccine-associated CD4 TCRs spanned the whole spike protein, with dominant responses in regions 160-218 and 743-854.

The sample's time point, from its label and the paper: baseline before first vaccination. Vaccinee samples came from UK trials COV001 and COV002, including a single-blind randomized controlled phase 2/3 trial of AZD1222 (ChAdOx1 nCoV-19) in healthy adults. For TCRbeta chain sequencing, PBMC samples were collected from trial participants at day 0 and at day 28 after the second dose. The sequence came from an adult in good health. Material: peripheral blood, obtained on day 0 of AZD1222 vaccination. The V and J genes are TRBV11-2 and TRBJ2-7; confidence is insufficient to name the D gene. For the CDR3, the sequence is CASSLGSIQFYEQYF. The DNA sequence follows: TGTGCCAGCAGCTTGGGGTCTATCCAATTCTACGAGCAGTACTTC.